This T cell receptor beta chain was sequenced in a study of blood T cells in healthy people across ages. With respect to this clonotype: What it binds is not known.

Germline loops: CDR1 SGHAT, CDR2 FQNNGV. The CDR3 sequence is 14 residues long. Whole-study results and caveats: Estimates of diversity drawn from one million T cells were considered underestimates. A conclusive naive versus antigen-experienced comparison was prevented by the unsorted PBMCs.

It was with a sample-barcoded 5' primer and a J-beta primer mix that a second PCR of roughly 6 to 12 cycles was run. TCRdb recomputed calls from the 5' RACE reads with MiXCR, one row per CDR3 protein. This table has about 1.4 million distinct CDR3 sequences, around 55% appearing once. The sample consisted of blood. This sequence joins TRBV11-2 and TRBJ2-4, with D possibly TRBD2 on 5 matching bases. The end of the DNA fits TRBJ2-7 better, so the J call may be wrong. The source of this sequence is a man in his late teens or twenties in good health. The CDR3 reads CASSLAGMIYEQYF. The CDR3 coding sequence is TGTGCCAGCAGCTTAGCGGGGATGATCTACGAGCAGTACTTC.